This T cell receptor (beta chain) was sequenced in a study of blood T cell repertoires in COVID-19. Turning to the study itself: The United States, Italy and Spain supplied acute and convalescent COVID-19 samples. The cDNA or gDNA used as material had been derived from T cells, B-cell-depleted T cells, or PBMCs.

In the original workflow: It was from reference gene primer amplification that nucleated cell counts were estimated. Using immunoSEQ multiplex PCR, the repertoire was profiled, and TCRdb retains in-frame clones only, with some absent. That table is the source of V, J and clone size, and D and trimming were worked out from the DNA. The repertoire has roughly 260,000 clones, roughly nine tenths of them found once; the top ten carry 4%. This clone was found a few times. Per germline, CDR1 SGDLS and CDR2 YYNGEE. CDR3 length equals 17 residues. The ends lost 0 bases at V and 5 bases at J; junction bases unmatched: 7.

The sequence came from a man between 60 and 70 years old who had recovered from COVID-19. The sequencing sample was made of peripheral blood. The J gene is TRBJ2-3, the V gene TRBV9, with 12 bases lining up with TRBD2. This chain's CDR3 is CASSVGLAGDPRDTQYF. CDR3 sequence (DNA): TGTGCCAGCAGCGTAGGACTAGCGGGGGACCCGAGAGATACGCAGTATTTT.